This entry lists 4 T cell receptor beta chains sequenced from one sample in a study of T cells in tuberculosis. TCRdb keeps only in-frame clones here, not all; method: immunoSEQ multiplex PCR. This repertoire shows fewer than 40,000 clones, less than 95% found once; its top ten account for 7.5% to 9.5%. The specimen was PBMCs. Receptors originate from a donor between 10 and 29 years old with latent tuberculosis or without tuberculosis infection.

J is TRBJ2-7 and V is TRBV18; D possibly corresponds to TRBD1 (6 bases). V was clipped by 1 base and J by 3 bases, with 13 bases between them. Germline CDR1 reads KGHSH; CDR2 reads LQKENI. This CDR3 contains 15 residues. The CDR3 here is CASSPLGRTVYEQYF. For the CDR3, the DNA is TGTGCCAGCTCACCACTGGGCCGGACAGTCTACGAGCAGTACTTC.

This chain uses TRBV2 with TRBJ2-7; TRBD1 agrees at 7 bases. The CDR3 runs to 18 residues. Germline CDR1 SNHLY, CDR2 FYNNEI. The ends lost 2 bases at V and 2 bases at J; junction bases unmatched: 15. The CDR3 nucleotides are TGTGCCAGCAGTGAACCTAGAAGTCTTGGACAGGTTACCTACGAGCAGTACTTC. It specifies CASSEPRSLGQVTYEQYF.

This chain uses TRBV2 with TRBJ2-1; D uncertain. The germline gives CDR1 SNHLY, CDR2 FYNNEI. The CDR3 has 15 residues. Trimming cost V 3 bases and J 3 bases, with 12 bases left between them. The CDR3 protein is CASSEKTGRYNEQFF. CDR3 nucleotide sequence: TGTGCCAGCAGTGAGAAGACTGGTCGCTACAATGAGCAGTTCTTC.

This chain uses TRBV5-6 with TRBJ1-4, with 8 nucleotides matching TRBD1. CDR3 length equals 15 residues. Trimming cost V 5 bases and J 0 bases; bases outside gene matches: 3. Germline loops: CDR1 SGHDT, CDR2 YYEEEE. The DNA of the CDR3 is TGTGCCAGCAGACTGACAGGGGCAACTAATGAAAAACTGTTTTTT. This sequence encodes CASRLTGATNEKLFF.